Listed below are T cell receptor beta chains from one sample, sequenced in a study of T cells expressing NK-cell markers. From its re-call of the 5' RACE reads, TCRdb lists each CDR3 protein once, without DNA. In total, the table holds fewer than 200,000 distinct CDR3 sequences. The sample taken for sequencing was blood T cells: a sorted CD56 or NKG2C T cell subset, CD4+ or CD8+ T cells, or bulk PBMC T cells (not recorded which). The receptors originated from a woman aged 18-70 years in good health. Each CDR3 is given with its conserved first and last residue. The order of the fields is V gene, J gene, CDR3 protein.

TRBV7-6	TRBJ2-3	CASSSSYVSTDTQYF
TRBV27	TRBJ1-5	CASSPVGSNQPQHF
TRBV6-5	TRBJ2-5	CASSYTGLAGGMETQYF
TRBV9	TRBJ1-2	CASSVQGLFNYGYTF
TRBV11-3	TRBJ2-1	CASSLFTGLGVLNEQFF
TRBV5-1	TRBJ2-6	CASSLGQLSGANVLTF
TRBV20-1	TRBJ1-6	CSAIGPTNSPLHF
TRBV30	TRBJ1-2	CAWSVTGGAAGYTF
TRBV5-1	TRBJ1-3	CASSLRGDSAVNTIYF
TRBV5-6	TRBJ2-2	CASSPRDRNTGELFF
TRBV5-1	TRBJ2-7	CASSSRGQANEQYF
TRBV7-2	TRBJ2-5	CASSLGLAGNRETQYF
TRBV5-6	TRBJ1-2	CASSFNVGQAAGYTF
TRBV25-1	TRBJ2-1	CASRTRGSGRQFF
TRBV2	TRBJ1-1	CANRPGTRNTEAFF
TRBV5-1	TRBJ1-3	CASSPGESGNTIYF
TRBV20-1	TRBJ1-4	CSARDFGGSEKLFF
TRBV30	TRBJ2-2	CAWSVRGAVTGELFF
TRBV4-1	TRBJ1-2	CASSQDPTRGYTF
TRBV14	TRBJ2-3	CASSQGRRFTDTQYF
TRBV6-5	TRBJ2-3	CASSYVKGESTDTQYF
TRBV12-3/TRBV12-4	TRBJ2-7	CASSKSTVLYEQYF
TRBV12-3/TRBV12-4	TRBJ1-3	CASSAGSSGNTIYF
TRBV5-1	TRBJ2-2	CASSGTSGRTGELFF
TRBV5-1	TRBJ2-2	CASSTPGTGELFF
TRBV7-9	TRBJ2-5	CASSVSQGLQETQYF
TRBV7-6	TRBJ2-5	CASSLLLAGIGEGTQYF
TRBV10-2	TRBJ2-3	CASSLSGGGTDTQYF
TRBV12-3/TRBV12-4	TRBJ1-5	CASAGGPANQPQHF
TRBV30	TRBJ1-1	CAGDRENTEAFF
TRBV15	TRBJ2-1	CATSRVPGTADNEQFF
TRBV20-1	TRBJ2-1	CSASKAGRYNEQFF
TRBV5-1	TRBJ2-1	CASSLPGQGVREQFF
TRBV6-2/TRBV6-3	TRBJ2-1	CASSSAGTSRNEQFF
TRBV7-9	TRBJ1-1	CASSLTPAGPNTEAFF
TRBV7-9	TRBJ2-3	CASSSRVAGGHTDTQYF
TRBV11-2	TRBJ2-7	CASSLADLSYEQYF
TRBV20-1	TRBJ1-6	CSARRKQGSPLHF
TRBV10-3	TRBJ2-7	CAISESTRVGYEQYF
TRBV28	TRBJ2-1	CASSSGLASREQFF
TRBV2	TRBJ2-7	CASSQRGGTYEQYF
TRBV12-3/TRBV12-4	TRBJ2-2	CASSLGLRRGTGELFF
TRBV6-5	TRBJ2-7	CASSYGQPYTYEQYF
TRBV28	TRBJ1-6	CASTRTDYNSPLHF
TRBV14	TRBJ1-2	CASSQDRRTALNGYTF
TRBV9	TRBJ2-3	CASSVGTSGGGADTQYF
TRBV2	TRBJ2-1	CASKSGNSYNEQFF
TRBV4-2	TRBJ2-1	CASSQLDDRYNEQFF
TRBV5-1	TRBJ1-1	CASSLEGTGGAFF
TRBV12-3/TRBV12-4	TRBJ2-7	CASSLSGITYEQYF
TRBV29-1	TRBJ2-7	CSVGQGVAYEQYF
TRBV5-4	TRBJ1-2	CASSSTGDYGYTF
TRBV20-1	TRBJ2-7	CSAYDRGEEQYF
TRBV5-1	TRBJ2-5	CASSLPLGETQYF
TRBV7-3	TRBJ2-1	CASSLIRTSGSNEQFF
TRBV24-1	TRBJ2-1	CATSEGGRGTNEQFF
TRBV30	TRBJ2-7	CAWNPESSYEQYF
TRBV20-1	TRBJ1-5	CSARDRLGGGNQPQHF
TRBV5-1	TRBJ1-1	CASSFGGPMNTEAFF